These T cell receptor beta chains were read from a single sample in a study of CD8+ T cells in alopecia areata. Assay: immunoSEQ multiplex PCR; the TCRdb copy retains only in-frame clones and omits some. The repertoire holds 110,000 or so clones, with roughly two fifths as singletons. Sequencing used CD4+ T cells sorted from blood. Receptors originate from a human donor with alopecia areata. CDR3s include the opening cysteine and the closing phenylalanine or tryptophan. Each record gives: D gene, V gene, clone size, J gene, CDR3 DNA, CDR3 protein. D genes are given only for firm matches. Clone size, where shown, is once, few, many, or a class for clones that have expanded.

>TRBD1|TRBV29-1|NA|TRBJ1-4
TGCAGCGGCCGGGGGACAGTGACAGAAAAACTGTTTTTT
CSGRGTVTEKLFF
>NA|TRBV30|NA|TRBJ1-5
TGTGCCTCGGGCCGCCCCGGGGGCAATCAGCCCCAGCATTTT
CASGRPGGNQPQHF
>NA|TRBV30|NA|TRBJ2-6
TGCGCCACAACCCGTGGGGCGGGAGGGGCCAACGTCCTGACTTTC
CATTRGAGGANVLTF
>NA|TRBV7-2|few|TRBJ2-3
TGTGCCAGCAGCTTCCGACAGTTCACAGATACGCAGTATTTT
CASSFRQFTDTQYF
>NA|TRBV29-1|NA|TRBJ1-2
TGCAGCGTTGATCCATCCAACTATGGCTACACCTTC
CSVDPSNYGYTF
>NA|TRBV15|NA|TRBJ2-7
TGTGCCACCAGCAGGGACGTCAGCTCCTACGAGCAGTACTTC
CATSRDVSSYEQYF
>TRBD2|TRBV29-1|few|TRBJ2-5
TGCAGCGTCGGGGGGGGTTTGGAGACCCAGTACTTC
CSVGGGLETQYF
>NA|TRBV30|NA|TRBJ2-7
TGTGCCTGGAGTCGACTTGCCTACGAGCAGTACTTC
CAWSRLAYEQYF
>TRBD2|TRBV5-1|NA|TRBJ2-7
TGCGCCAGCAGCCCGAGCGGGGTTTCCTACGAGCAGTACTTC
CASSPSGVSYEQYF
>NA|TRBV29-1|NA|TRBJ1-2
TGCAGCGTTGAGGTACAGGAGAGCGGCTACACCTTC
CSVEVQESGYTF
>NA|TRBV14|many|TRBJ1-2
TGTGCCAGCAGCCCAGGCAGGAACTATGGCTACACCTTC
CASSPGRNYGYTF
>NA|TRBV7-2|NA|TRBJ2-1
TGTGCCAGCAGCTTTACAGGGATCAATGAGCAGTTCTTC
CASSFTGINEQFF
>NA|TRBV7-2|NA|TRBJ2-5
TGTGCCAGCAGCTTTCCTCCAGGGTTGACCCAGTACTTC
CASSFPPGLTQYF
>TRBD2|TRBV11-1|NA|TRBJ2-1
TGTGCCAGCAGCTTAGGCCCCATGCGGCGGGGGGACAATGAGCAGTTCTTC
CASSLGPMRRGDNEQFF
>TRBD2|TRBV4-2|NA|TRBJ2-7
TGTGCCAGCAGCCTGGGACTAGCGGAGAGCTCCTACGAGCAGTACTTC
CASSLGLAESSYEQYF
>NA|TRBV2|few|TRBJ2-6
TGTGCCAGCAGCCTGGACAGATATGGCTCTGGGGCCAACGTCCTGACTTTC
CASSLDRYGSGANVLTF
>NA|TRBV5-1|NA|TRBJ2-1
TGCGCCAGCGGGGCCGACTCCCACAATGAGCAGTTCTTC
CASGADSHNEQFF
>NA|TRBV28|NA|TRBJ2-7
TGTGCCAGCAGTTCTGGAGGGGGGCTCCAATACGAGCAGTACTTC
CASSSGGGLQYEQYF
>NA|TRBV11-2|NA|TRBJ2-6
TGTGCCAGCAGCTTAGTGTGGGCCCCTTCTGGGGCCAACGTCCTGACTTTC
CASSLVWAPSGANVLTF